A single sample is the source of the 10 T cell receptor beta chains below, sequenced in a study of blood T cell repertoires in COVID-19. Here immunoSEQ multiplex PCR was the method, and the copy in TCRdb shows in-frame clones only, minus some. The sample lists 310,000 or so clones, approximately 85% seen once, with about 1.6% in the top ten. Sequencing was done on a sample of peripheral blood. The receptors originated from a woman aged 45 to 65 with acute or convalescent COVID-19.

This chain joins TRBV18 and TRBJ1-3, with D perhaps matching TRBD1 (6 bases). Germline V gene data show CDR1 as KGHSH and CDR2 as LQKENI. Trimming took 3 bases from V and 0 from J, leaving 9 bases between them. This CDR3 spans 15 amino acids. This CDR3 is CASSPTGNSGNTIYF. The CDR3, as DNA: TGTGCCAGCTCACCTACAGGGAACTCTGGAAACACCATATATTTT. Full variable domain (rest looked up from reference TRBV18 and TRBJ1-3): NAGVMQNPRHLVRRRGQEARLRCSPMKGHSHVYWYRQLPEEGLKFMVYLQKENIIDESGMPKERFSAEFPKEGPSILRIQQVVRGDSAAYFCASSPTGNSGNTIYFGEGSWLTVV.

This clone was detected once. The V and J genes are TRBV30 and TRBJ2-1; D may be TRBD2 (5 bases). The CDR3 contains 14 residues. Germline V lookup: CDR1 GTSNPN, CDR2 SVGIG (reference sequence). With 3 bases removed from V and 0 bases from J, the gap between germline ends came to 9 bases. The CDR3 sequence: CAWSDYFSYNEQFF. As DNA, the CDR3 is TGTGCCTGGAGCGACTATTTCTCCTACAATGAGCAGTTCTTC.

The chain links TRBV15 to TRBJ2-3; D is ambiguous. V was cut by 1 base and J by 6 bases, with 5 bases left in between. This CDR3 region has 12 residues. Germline loops: CDR1 LNHNV, CDR2 YYDKDF (reference sequence). The CDR3 loop is CATSRVSDTQYF. In DNA, the CDR3 is TGTGCCACCAGCAGAGTATCGGATACGCAGTATTTT. Full variable domain (outside the CDR3, taken from reference TRBV15 and TRBJ2-3): DAMVIQNPRYQVTQFGKPVTLSCSQTLNHNVMYWYQQKSSQAPKLLFHYYDKDFNNEADTPDNFQSRRPNTSFCFLDIRSPGLGDTAMYLCATSRVSDTQYFGPGTRLTVL.

This chain joins TRBV28 and TRBJ1-2; 7 bases align to TRBD1. Losses at the gene ends were 6 bases for V and 4 bases for J; bases not matched to a gene: 11. The CDR3 consists of 15 residues. Looked up from germline, CDR1 is MDHEN and CDR2 is SYDVKM. CDR3 sequence: CASRTIGGRGYGYTF. Written as DNA, the CDR3 is TGTGCCAGCAGAACTATAGGGGGCCGGGGCTATGGCTACACCTTC.

A few counts support this clone. This chain connects TRBV28 to TRBJ1-6; 8 positions match TRBD1. Per the germline V gene, CDR1 is MDHEN and CDR2 is SYDVKM. The length of the CDR3 is 15 residues. Trimming removed 5 bases from V and 8 bases from J; junction bases left unmatched: 8. The CDR3 DNA sequence: TGTGCCAGCAGTAATCGGACAGGGAAGTATTCACCCCTCCACTTT. It specifies CASSNRTGKYSPLHF.

This clone was recorded at least ten times. The CDR3 protein is CASSERSGTGTYEQYF. The DNA for the CDR3 is TGTGCCAGTAGTGAAAGATCCGGGACAGGTACCTACGAGCAGTACTTC. The chain joins TRBV19 to TRBJ2-7; 8 nucleotides agree with TRBD1. The CDR3 is 16 residues long. J lost 2 bases, V lost 5 bases, and 11 bases had no gene match. From germline, CDR1 is LNHDA and CDR2 SQIVND (reference sequence).

This chain uses TRBV27 with TRBJ2-7, with TRBD2 as a possible D gene (6 bases). The CDR3 sequence is 17 residues long. Germline V gene lookup returns CDR1 MNHEY and CDR2 SMNVEV (reference sequence). Trimming shortened V by 0 bases and J by 5 bases, and 20 bases separated the two germline ends. The CDR3 sequence: CASSLSRARGPEDEQYF. The CDR3 DNA follows: TGTGCCAGCAGTTTATCGAGGGCGCGGGGCCCCGAGGACGAGCAGTACTTC.

The chain recombines TRBV24-1 with TRBJ2-1, with 8 positions matching TRBD1. This CDR3 contains 15 residues. V lost 4 bases to trimming and J lost 8 bases; unmatched junction nucleotides: 9. Per germline, CDR1 KGHDR and CDR2 SFDVKD. The CDR3 spells CATSESEQGVHEQFF. CDR3 coding DNA: TGTGCCACCAGTGAATCTGAACAGGGGGTCCATGAGCAGTTCTTC.

The CDR3 DNA reads as TGTGCCAGCAGTTTCGTTCCGGGAGGGCCGCGGAATGAGCAGTTCTTC. The encoded protein is CASSFVPGGPRNEQFF. The V and J genes are TRBV28 and TRBJ2-1; 8 positions agree with TRBD2. Germline V gives CDR1 MDHEN, CDR2 SYDVKM. This CDR3 is 16 amino acids long. The trim removed 3 bases at V and 7 bases at J, leaving 11 bases unmatched. The whole variable domain, filled in from reference TRBV28 and TRBJ2-1, reads DVKVTQSSRYLVKRTGEKVFLECVQDMDHENMFWYRQDPGLGLRLIYFSYDVKMKEKGDIPEGYSVSREKKERFSLILESASTNQTSMYLCASSFVPGGPRNEQFFGPGTRLTVL.

The rearrangement joins TRBV9 to TRBJ2-3; D unclear. Trimming removed 0 bases at V and 0 bases at J, with 8 bases between. Germline V gene lookup returns CDR1 SGDLS and CDR2 YYNGEE. The CDR3 runs to 15 residues. In nucleotides, the CDR3 is TGTGCCAGCAGCGTAGGCGCTATCAGCACAGATACGCAGTATTTT. This encodes CASSVGAISTDTQYF. Full variable domain (missing parts from reference TRBV9 and TRBJ2-3): DSGVTQTPKHLITATGQRVTLRCSPRSGDLSVYWYQQSLDQGLQFLIQYYNGEERAKGNILERFSAQQFPDLHSELNLSSLELGDSALYFCASSVGAISTDTQYFGPGTRLTVL.